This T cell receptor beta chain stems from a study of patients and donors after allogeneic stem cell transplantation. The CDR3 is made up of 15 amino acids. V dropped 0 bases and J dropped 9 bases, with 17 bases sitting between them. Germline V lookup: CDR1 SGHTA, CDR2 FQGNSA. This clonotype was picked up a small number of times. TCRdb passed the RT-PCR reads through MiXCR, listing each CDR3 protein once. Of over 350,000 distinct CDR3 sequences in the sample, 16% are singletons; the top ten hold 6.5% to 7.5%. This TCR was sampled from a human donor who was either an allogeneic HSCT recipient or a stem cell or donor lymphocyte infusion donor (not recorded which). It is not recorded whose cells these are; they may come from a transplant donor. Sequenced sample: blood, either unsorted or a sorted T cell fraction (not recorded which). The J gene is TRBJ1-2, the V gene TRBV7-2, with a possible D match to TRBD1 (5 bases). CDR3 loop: CASSLAGSGRISYTF. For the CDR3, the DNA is TGTGCCAGCAGCTTAGCGGGTTCAGGGAGGATAAGCTACACCTTC.